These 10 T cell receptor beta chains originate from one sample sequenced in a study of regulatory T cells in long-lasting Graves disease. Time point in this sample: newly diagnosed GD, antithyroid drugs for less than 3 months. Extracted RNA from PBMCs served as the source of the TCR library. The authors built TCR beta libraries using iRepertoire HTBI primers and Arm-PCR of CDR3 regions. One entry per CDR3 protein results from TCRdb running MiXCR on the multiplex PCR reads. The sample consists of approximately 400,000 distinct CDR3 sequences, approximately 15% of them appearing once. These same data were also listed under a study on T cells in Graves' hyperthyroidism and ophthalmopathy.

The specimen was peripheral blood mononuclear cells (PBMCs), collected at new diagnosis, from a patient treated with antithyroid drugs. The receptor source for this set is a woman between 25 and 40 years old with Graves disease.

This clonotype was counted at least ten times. The CDR3 region is CASSETHSLSRELFF. As DNA, the CDR3 is TGTGCCAGCAGTGAAACCCACAGCCTCTCCAGGGAGCTGTTTTTT. The genes are TRBV2 and TRBJ2-2; the D is unclear. V gave up 2 bases and J gave up 9 bases, with 16 bases separating them. Germline V CDR1 and CDR2: SNHLY, FYNNEI. This CDR3 has 15 residues.

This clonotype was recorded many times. The CDR3 region has the DNA TGTGCCAGCAGTACCCCGACAGTCAGGAACACTGAAGCTTTCTTT. It encodes CASSTPTVRNTEAFF. The chain joins TRBV28 to TRBJ1-1, with a weak D call TRBD1 (5 bases). The CDR3 is 15 amino acids. Germline V gene lookup returns CDR1 MDHEN and CDR2 SYDVKM. V lost 5 bases and J lost 1, with 14 bases in between.

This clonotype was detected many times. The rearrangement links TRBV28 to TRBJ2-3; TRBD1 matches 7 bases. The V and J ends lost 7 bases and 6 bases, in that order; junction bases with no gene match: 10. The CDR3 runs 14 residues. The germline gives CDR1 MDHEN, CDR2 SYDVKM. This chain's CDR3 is CASTLQGYGDTQYF. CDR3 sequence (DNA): TGTGCCAGCACCCTACAGGGGTATGGTGATACGCAGTATTTT.

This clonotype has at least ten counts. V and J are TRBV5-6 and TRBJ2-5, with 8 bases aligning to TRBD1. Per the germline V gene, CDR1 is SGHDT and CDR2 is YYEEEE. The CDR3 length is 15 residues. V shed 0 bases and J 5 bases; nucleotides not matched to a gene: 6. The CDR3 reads CASSLDRGERETQYF. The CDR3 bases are TGTGCCAGCAGCTTGGACAGGGGGGAGCGGGAGACCCAGTACTTC.

CDR3 loop: CSVRTGRLYNEQFF. CDR3 coding DNA: TGCAGCGTCCGGACAGGGAGGCTCTACAATGAGCAGTTCTTC. The rearrangement uses TRBV29-1 and TRBJ2-1; TRBD1 matches 8 bases. V lost 6 bases, J lost 3 bases, and 7 bases stayed unmatched. CDR1 and CDR2 from the germline V gene are SQVTM and ANQGSEA. CDR3 length equals 14 residues.

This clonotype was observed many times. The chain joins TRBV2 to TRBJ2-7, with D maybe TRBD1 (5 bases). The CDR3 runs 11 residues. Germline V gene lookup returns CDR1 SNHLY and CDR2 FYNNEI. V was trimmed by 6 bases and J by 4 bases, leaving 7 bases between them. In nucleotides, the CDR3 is TGTGCCAGCAGACAGGTTTACGAGCAGTACTTC. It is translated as CASRQVYEQYF.

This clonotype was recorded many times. CDR3 sequence reads: CASGEGIRAFF. CDR3 sequence (DNA): TGTGCTAGTGGTGAGGGGATTCGGGCTTTCTTT. The chain is built from TRBV12-5 and TRBJ1-1; weak D call: TRBD1 (5 bases). Germline CDR1 LGHNT, CDR2 FRNRAP. There are 11 residues in the CDR3. Deletions cut 5 bases from V and 11 bases from J, with 12 bases between.

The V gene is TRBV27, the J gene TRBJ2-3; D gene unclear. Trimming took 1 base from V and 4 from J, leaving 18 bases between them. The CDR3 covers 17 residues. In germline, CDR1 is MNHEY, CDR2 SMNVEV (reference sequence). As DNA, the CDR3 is TGTGCCAGCAGTTTATACCGGTCCCCAATCACCCCAGATACGCAGTATTTT. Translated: CASSLYRSPITPDTQYF.

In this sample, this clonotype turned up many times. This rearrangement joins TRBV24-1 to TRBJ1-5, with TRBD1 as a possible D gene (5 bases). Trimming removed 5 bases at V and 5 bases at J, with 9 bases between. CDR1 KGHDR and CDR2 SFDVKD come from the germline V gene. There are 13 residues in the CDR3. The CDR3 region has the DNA TGTGCCACCAGTGGTCAGGGATATCAGCCCCAGCATTTT. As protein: CATSGQGYQPQHF.

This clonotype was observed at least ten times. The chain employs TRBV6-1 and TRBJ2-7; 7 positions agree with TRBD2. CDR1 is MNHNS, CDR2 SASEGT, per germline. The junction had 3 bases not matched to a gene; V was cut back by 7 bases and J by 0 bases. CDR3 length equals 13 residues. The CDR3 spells CASISGGSYEQYF. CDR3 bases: TGTGCCAGCATCTCGGGGGGCTCCTACGAGCAGTACTTC.